A selection of T cell receptor beta chains follows, all from one sample in a study of cytomegalovirus exposure and HLA in healthy donors. Libraries were prepared by immunoSEQ multiplex PCR; TCRdb keeps only in-frame clonotypes and omits some of them. The sample lists fewer than 200,000 clones, around 75% occurring once. Sequencing was carried out using PBMCs. These receptors all stem from a male donor in good health and CMV-seronegative. Each CDR3 is given with its conserved first and last residue. Each record gives: D gene, clone size, V gene, J gene, CDR3 protein, CDR3 DNA. The D gene is left open where the match is weak. Part of the rows lack a size; the others show once, few, many or a class for expanded clones.

D: TRBD1; size: once; V: TRBV2; J: TRBJ2-7; CDR3: CASSETGDPQQYF; DNA: TGTGCCAGCAGTGAGACAGGGGACCCGCAGCAGTACTTC
D: TRBD1; size: once; V: TRBV5-1; J: TRBJ2-2; CDR3: CASSPQGATTGELFF; DNA: TGCGCCAGCAGCCCACAGGGGGCGACTACCGGGGAGCTGTTTTTT
D: TRBD1; size: NA; V: TRBV19; J: TRBJ1-4; CDR3: CASSSGTGMATNEKLFF; DNA: TGTGCCAGTAGTTCCGGGACAGGGATGGCAACTAATGAAAAACTGTTTTTT
D: NA; size: NA; V: TRBV19; J: TRBJ1-5; CDR3: CASTPGLEPQHF; DNA: TGTGCCAGTACTCCAGGGCTGGAGCCCCAGCATTTT
D: TRBD1; size: NA; V: TRBV30; J: TRBJ2-7; CDR3: CAWSAGGEQYF; DNA: TGTGCCTGGAGTGCAGGGGGCGAGCAGTACTTC
D: TRBD1; size: NA; V: TRBV27; J: TRBJ1-2; CDR3: CASSGDRGVVGYTF; DNA: TGTGCCAGCAGTGGGGACAGGGGCGTTGTTGGCTACACCTTC
D: NA; size: NA; V: TRBV5-1; J: TRBJ2-7; CDR3: CASSTTVSYEQYF; DNA: TGCGCCAGCAGTACGACAGTCTCCTACGAGCAGTACTTC
D: NA; size: NA; V: TRBV10-1; J: TRBJ2-1; CDR3: CASGDTGCVYNEQFF; DNA: TGCGCCAGCGGAGATACAGGGTGTGTATACAATGAGCAGTTCTTC
D: TRBD2; size: NA; V: TRBV15; J: TRBJ2-1; CDR3: CATRSLAVYNEQFF; DNA: TGTGCCACCAGATCCCTAGCGGTCTACAATGAGCAGTTCTTC
D: NA; size: few; V: TRBV4-3; J: TRBJ2-3; CDR3: CASSQDLTRGTDTQYF; DNA: TGCGCCAGCAGCCAAGATCTGACTAGAGGGACAGATACGCAGTATTTT
D: NA; size: NA; V: TRBV7-2; J: TRBJ2-1; CDR3: CASSVSGTGGYNEQFF; DNA: TGTGCCAGCAGCGTCTCCGGGACTGGAGGGTACAATGAGCAGTTCTTC
D: TRBD1; size: once; V: TRBV6-1; J: TRBJ1-2; CDR3: CASSPDRGVYGYTF; DNA: TGTGCCAGCAGTCCGGACAGGGGGGTCTATGGCTACACCTTC
D: TRBD1; size: NA; V: TRBV6-1; J: TRBJ1-2; CDR3: CASSPTGAAYGYTF; DNA: TGTGCCAGCAGTCCCACAGGGGCGGCCTATGGCTACACCTTC
D: NA; size: NA; V: TRBV28; J: TRBJ1-5; CDR3: CATRGQGNQPQHF; DNA: TGTGCCACCCGGGGTCAGGGGAATCAGCCCCAGCATTTT
D: TRBD1; size: NA; V: TRBV5-1; J: TRBJ2-3; CDR3: CASSVTGDITDTQYF; DNA: TGCGCCAGCAGCGTGACAGGGGACATCACAGATACGCAGTATTTT
D: TRBD1; size: NA; V: TRBV7-9; J: TRBJ1-4; CDR3: CASSARTGLDEKLFF; DNA: TGTGCCAGCAGCGCCAGGACAGGCTTGGATGAAAAACTGTTTTTT
D: TRBD2; size: NA; V: TRBV11-3; J: TRBJ2-5; CDR3: CASSPGTSGGEQYF; DNA: TGTGCCAGCAGCCCTGGGACTAGCGGGGGTGAGCAGTACTTC
D: TRBD1; size: NA; V: TRBV6-5; J: TRBJ2-5; CDR3: CASRGTGQETQYF; DNA: TGTGCCAGCAGGGGGACAGGACAAGAGACCCAGTACTTC
D: TRBD2; size: once; V: TRBV2; J: TRBJ2-1; CDR3: CASTPEASGSNEQFF; DNA: TGTGCCAGCACCCCCGAAGCTAGCGGGAGTAATGAGCAGTTCTTC
D: TRBD2; size: NA; V: TRBV7-3; J: TRBJ2-2; CDR3: CASSSEAGGPGRTGELFF; DNA: TGTGCCAGCAGCTCAGAAGCGGGAGGGCCGGGGAGAACCGGGGAGCTGTTTTTT
D: NA; size: NA; V: TRBV6-6; J: TRBJ1-5; CDR3: CASSSTGNPNQPQHF; DNA: TGTGCCAGCAGTTCCACAGGGAACCCCAATCAGCCCCAGCATTTT
D: TRBD2; size: NA; V: TRBV7-2; J: TRBJ2-2; CDR3: CASSFLSGGRTGGLFF; DNA: TGTGCCAGCAGCTTCTTATCGGGGGGTCGGACCGGGGGGCTGTTTTTT
D: TRBD1; size: NA; V: TRBV5-1; J: TRBJ1-3; CDR3: CASSTSTQGGGNTIYF; DNA: TGCGCCAGCAGCACCTCGACCCAGGGGGGCGGAAACACCATATATTTT
D: TRBD1; size: NA; V: TRBV2; J: TRBJ1-1; CDR3: CASSRDRLNTEAFF; DNA: TGTGCCAGCAGTAGGGACAGGCTAAACACTGAAGCTTTCTTT
D: TRBD1; size: NA; V: TRBV6-1; J: TRBJ2-7; CDR3: CASSADRGEQYF; DNA: TGTGCCAGCAGTGCGGACAGGGGCGAGCAGTACTTC
D: NA; size: once; V: TRBV30; J: TRBJ2-1; CDR3: CAWSVGLVNEQFF; DNA: TGTGCCTGGAGTGTGGGACTTGTAAATGAGCAGTTCTTC
D: NA; size: NA; V: TRBV6-5; J: TRBJ2-7; CDR3: CASSYLIARGAYEQYF; DNA: TGTGCCAGCAGTTACTTGATAGCGAGAGGTGCTTACGAGCAGTACTTC
D: NA; size: NA; V: TRBV15; J: TRBJ1-2; CDR3: CATSPPTDHYGYTF; DNA: TGTGCCACCAGCCCACCGACAGATCACTATGGCTACACCTTC
D: NA; size: NA; V: TRBV15; J: TRBJ1-5; CDR3: CATSRDRGRNQPQHF; DNA: TGTGCCACCAGCAGAGATCGGGGTCGCAATCAGCCCCAGCATTTT